The entry that follows covers one T cell receptor beta chain sequence. This sample is drawn from a study of blood T cell repertoires in COVID-19. For the study at large: The United States, Italy and Spain supplied acute and convalescent COVID-19 samples. PBMCs, B-cell-depleted T cells, or T cells were the source of the cDNA or gDNA that made up the material.

Original processing methods: Estimation of nucleated cell counts relied on the amplification of reference gene primers. Libraries were prepared by immunoSEQ multiplex PCR; TCRdb keeps only in-frame clonotypes and omits some of them. The DNA gave D and trimming, while V, J and clone size come from that table. The sample lists some 90,000 clones, approximately 86% seen once, with approximately 19% in the top ten. CDR1 is LNHDA and CDR2 is SQIVND in the germline V gene (reference sequence). The V segment lost 4 bases and the J segment 2 bases; nucleotides outside the gene matches: 6. There are 18 residues in the CDR3.

Material for sequencing was peripheral blood. The sequence derives from a woman over 75 with acute or convalescent COVID-19. V and J are TRBV19 and TRBJ1-6; 12 bases are a match to TRBD1. CDR3 in amino acids: CASSTPGQGATYNSPLHF. In nucleotides, the CDR3 is TGTGCCAGTAGTACCCCGGGACAGGGGGCAACCTATAATTCACCCCTCCACTTT. Looking up the rest from reference TRBV19 and TRBJ1-6 gives the full variable domain: DGGITQSPKYLFRKEGQNVTLSCEQNLNHDAMYWYRQDPGQGLRLIYYSQIVNDFQKGDIAEGYSVSREKKESFPLTVTSAQKNPTAFYLCASSTPGQGATYNSPLHFGNGTRLTVT.